This TCR beta chain was sequenced in a study of blood T cell repertoires in COVID-19. Study-level information: Some COVID-19 samples were acute and others convalescent; all came from the United States, Italy and Spain. T cells, B-cell-depleted T cells, or PBMCs supplied cDNA or gDNA.

The CDR3 has 16 residues. V shed 4 bases and J 5 bases; nucleotides not matched to a gene: 13. Germline V lookup: CDR1 LGHNA, CDR2 YNFKEQ. Authors' methods: Cell counts per sample came from amplifying reference gene primers. The protocol was immunoSEQ multiplex PCR, while the TCRdb copy is restricted to in-frame clones and leaves out a portion. V and J calls and clone size are copied from that table; D and trimming were computed from the DNA. The table records 200,000 to 250,000 clones, 82% of them present only once. The V and J genes are TRBV4-2 and TRBJ2-5; 7 bases line up with TRBD2. The specimen sequenced was peripheral blood. The TCR comes from an elderly woman with active or convalescent COVID-19. The CDR3, as DNA: TGTGCCAGCAGCCGGGCCTCTCGGGGGGTATGGGAGACCCAGTACTTC. Translated: CASSRASRGVWETQYF.